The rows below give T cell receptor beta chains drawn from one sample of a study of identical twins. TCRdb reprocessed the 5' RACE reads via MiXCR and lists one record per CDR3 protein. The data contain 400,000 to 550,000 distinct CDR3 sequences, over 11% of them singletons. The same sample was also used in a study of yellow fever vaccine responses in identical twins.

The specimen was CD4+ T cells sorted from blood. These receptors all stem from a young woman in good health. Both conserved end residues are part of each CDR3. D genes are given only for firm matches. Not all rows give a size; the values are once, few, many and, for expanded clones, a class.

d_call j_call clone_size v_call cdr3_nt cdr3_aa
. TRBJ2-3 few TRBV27 TGTGCCAGCAGTAGCAGGGTAGATACGCAGTATTTT CASSSRVDTQYF
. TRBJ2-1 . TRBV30 TGTGCCTGGGGCGCGCTTGTCCCCTCCAATGAGCAGTTCTTC CAWGALVPSNEQFF
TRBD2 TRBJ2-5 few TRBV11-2 TGTGCCAGCAGCTTAGGGGGCGGGGGGGTTCAAGAGACCCAGTACTTC CASSLGGGGVQETQYF
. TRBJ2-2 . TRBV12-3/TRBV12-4 TGTGCCAGCAGTCCCCTTTCGGGCGTGGGGGGAAGAACCACCGGGGAGCTGTTTTTT CASSPLSGVGGRTTGELFF
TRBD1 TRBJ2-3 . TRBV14 TGTGCCAGCAGCCAAGAGCCGGACAGGGTCCCAGATACGCAGTATTTT CASSQEPDRVPDTQYF
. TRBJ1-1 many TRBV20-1 TGCAGTGGTAATGACAGGTACACTGAAGCTTTCTTT CSGNDRYTEAFF
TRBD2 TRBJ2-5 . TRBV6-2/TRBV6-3 TGTGCCAGCAGTTACCCAGGGACTAGCGGGAGTTTTTCGCCAGAGACCCAGTACTTC CASSYPGTSGSFSPETQYF
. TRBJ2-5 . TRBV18 TGTGCCAGCTCCCCCGGACGTCAGGGGTCCCAGTACTTC CASSPGRQGSQYF
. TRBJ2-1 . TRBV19 TGTGCCAGTAGTTTAATCCCGGGTCTTTCAATATACAATGAGCAGTTCTTC CASSLIPGLSIYNEQFF
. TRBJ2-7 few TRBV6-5 TGTGCCAGCAGTTACGTAGGGAGGTATTACGAGCAGTACTTC CASSYVGRYYEQYF
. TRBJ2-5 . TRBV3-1 TGTGCCAGCAGTCACGGGCCAAAGGGGGAGACCCAGTACTTC CASSHGPKGETQYF
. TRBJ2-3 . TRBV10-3 TGTGCCATCAGTGAAGGTGTTACGCAGTATTTT CAISEGVTQYF
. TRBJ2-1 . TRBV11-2 TGTGCCAGCAGCTTGTCGTTTGTGGGGGGACCGATTAACAATGAGCAGTTCTTC CASSLSFVGGPINNEQFF
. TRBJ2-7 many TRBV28 TGTGCCAGCAGTCCCCCGGAGGACTGGGGGTACGAGCAGTACTTC CASSPPEDWGYEQYF
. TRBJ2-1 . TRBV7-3 TGTGCCAGCAGCACCCGGGACTCCAATGAGCAGTTCTTC CASSTRDSNEQFF
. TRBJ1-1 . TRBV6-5 TGTGCCAGCAGTTACTCGACTGGCAGACTGAACACTGAAGCTTTCTTT CASSYSTGRLNTEAFF
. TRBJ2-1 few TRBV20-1 TGCAGTGCTAGCTTTAAGCGGAACAATGAGCAGTTCTTC CSASFKRNNEQFF
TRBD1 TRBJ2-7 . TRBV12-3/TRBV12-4 TGTGCCAGCAGCATCCGGAGGGACAGGCCCTACGAGCAGTACTTC CASSIRRDRPYEQYF
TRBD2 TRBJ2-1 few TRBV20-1 TGCAGTGCTGCGACGCTAGCGGGGAACAATGAGCAGTTCTTC CSAATLAGNNEQFF
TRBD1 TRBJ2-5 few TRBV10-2 TGCGCCAGCAGTGAAAGGGGACAGGGGACCCAGTACTTC CASSERGQGTQYF
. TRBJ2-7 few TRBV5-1 TGCGCCAGCAGCTTATCCGGGGTCACCTACGAGCAGTACTTC CASSLSGVTYEQYF
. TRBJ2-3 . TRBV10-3 TGTGCCATCAGTGAGTCCGTTGATACGCAGTATTTT CAISESVDTQYF
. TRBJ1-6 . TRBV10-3 TGTGCCGCGCAGGGCCTCCTAAATTCACCCCTCCACTTT CAAQGLLNSPLHF
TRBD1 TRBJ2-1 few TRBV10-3 TGTGCCATCGGGAGGGACAGGGGAAGTAATGAGCAGTTCTTC CAIGRDRGSNEQFF
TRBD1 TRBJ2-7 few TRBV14 TGTGCCAGCAGCCAAGAACAGGGGGCTTCCTACGAGCAGTACTTC CASSQEQGASYEQYF
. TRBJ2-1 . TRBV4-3 TGCGCCAGCAGCCAAGGCCAACTAGCCTACAATGAGCAGTTCTTC CASSQGQLAYNEQFF
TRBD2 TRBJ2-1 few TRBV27 TGTGCCAGCAGTCAAAGGGGGACTAGCAGAAACAATGAGCAGTTCTTC CASSQRGTSRNNEQFF
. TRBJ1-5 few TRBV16 TGTGCCAGCAGCCGACACCCGCGGGGTTTGGGCAATCAGCCCCAGCATTTT CASSRHPRGLGNQPQHF
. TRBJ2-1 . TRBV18 TGTGCCAGCTCCCCTTATGGGGACCAGACCTACAATGAGCAGTTCTTC CASSPYGDQTYNEQFF
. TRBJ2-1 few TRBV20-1 TGCAGTGCTTTCGCTAATGAGCAGTTCTTC CSAFANEQFF
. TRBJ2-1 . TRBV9 TGTGCCAGCAGCCGTAGAAGGGGTTCCTACAATGAGCAGTTCTTC CASSRRRGSYNEQFF
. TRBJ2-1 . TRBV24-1 TGTGCCACCAGTGATTTGCAAATCGGTAAGGCGGGCTTTCACAATGAGCAGTTCTTC CATSDLQIGKAGFHNEQFF
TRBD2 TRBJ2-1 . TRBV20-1 TGCAGTGCTAGCAAACAGCGGGGGGGCCCGGGTGAGCAGTTCTTC CSASKQRGGPGEQFF
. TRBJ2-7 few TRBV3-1 TGTGCCAGCACCCAAGGGGGGGGATTGGTCGGCGAGCAGTACTTC CASTQGGGLVGEQYF
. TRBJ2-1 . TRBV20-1 TGCAGTGCTAGGGAAGTCCGGTGGGAATACAATGAGCAGTTCTTC CSAREVRWEYNEQFF